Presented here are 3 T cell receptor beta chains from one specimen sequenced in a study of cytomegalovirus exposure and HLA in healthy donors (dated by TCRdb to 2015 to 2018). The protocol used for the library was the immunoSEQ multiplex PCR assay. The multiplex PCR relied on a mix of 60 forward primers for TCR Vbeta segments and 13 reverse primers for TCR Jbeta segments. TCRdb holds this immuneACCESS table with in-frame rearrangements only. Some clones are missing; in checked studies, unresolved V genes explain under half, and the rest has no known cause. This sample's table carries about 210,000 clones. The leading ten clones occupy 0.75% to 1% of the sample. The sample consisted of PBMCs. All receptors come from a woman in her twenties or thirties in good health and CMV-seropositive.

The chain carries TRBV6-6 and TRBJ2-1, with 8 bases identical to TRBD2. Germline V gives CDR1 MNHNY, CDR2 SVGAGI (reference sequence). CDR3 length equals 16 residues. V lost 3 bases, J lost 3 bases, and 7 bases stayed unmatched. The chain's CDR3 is CASSYGAGVLYNEQFF. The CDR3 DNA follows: TGTGCCAGCAGTTATGGAGCGGGAGTGCTCTACAATGAGCAGTTCTTC.

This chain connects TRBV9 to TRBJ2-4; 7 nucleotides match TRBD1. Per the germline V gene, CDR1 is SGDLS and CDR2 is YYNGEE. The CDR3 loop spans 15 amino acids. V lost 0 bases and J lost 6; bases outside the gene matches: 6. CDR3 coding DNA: TGTGCCAGCAGCGTAGGCGACAGGGACCCAAACATTCAGTACTTC. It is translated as CASSVGDRDPNIQYF.

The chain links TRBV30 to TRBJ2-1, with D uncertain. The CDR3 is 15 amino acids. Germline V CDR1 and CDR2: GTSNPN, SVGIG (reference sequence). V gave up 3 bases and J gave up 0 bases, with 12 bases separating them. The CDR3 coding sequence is TGTGCCTGGAGAGAAGCGAGTGGCTCCTACAATGAGCAGTTCTTC. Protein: CAWREASGSYNEQFF.